This entry lists 16 T cell receptor beta chains sequenced from one sample in a study of vaccination and CD4 T cells after COVID-19. Cultured CD4+ T-cell DNA underwent Oncomine TCR Beta short-read sequencing. Each CDR3 protein gets one entry after TCRdb re-called the PCR reads with MiXCR. This sample has around 7,800 distinct CDR3 sequences; about 33% occur once, and the top ten carry 29%. The antigens of these receptors remain unknown. Specified treatment: approximately 11-day PBMC culture with coronavirus spike peptide pools or control peptides (ViraFEST assay). An unexposed donor provided the CD4+ T cells, which were collected before the COVID-19 pandemic (2011-2018). The sequenced sample consisted of CD4+ T cells from blood, cultured in vitro. The receptors derive from a human donor in good health.

This clonotype was recorded a few times. V and J are TRBV20-1 and TRBJ1-2; D perhaps matches TRBD1 (6 bases). The length of the CDR3 is 12 residues. Trimming shortened V by 5 bases and J by 8 bases, and 15 bases separated the two germline ends. Germline loops: CDR1 DFQATT, CDR2 SNEGSKA (reference sequence). CDR3 sequence: CSASTTGPGYTF. Here the CDR3 DNA reads TGCAGTGCTTCCACCACAGGGCCCGGCTACACCTTC.

The chain has TRBV25-1 and TRBJ2-2; TRBD1 matches at 9 bases. Germline lookup yields CDR1 MGHDK and CDR2 SYGVNS. The CDR3 is 15 residues long. With 3 bases clipped from V and 4 bases from J, the junction kept 3 bases outside the gene matches. CDR3 sequence reads: CASSDTGGITGELFF. The CDR3 nucleotides read TGTGCCAGCAGTGACACAGGGGGCATCACCGGGGAGCTGTTTTTT.

The chain uses TRBV27 and TRBJ1-2; D possibly corresponds to TRBD1 (5 bases). Germline V gives CDR1 MNHEY, CDR2 SMNVEV (reference sequence). The CDR3 runs to 15 residues. V dropped 2 bases and J dropped 2 bases, with 12 bases sitting between them. The CDR3: CASSLGVGPNYGYTF. The CDR3, as DNA: TGTGCCAGCAGTTTAGGCGTGGGGCCGAACTATGGCTACACCTTC.

The chain carries TRBV6-5 and TRBJ2-1, with 8 bases that match TRBD1. Germline values: CDR1 MNHEY, CDR2 SVGAGI. The J segment lost 2 bases and the V segment lost 2 bases, leaving 2 bases of the junction unmatched. The length of the CDR3 is 15 residues. The CDR3 loop is CASSYAGGPYNEQFF. CDR3 bases: TGTGCCAGCAGTTACGCAGGGGGCCCCTACAATGAGCAGTTCTTC.

This chain links TRBV3-1 with TRBJ1-2; TRBD1 is a possible D gene (6 bases). The germline V gene encodes CDR1 LGHDT and CDR2 YNNKEL (reference sequence). Between the trimmed V and J ends, which lost 0 bases and 5 bases, there was a span of 16 bases. The length of the CDR3 is 16 residues. The CDR3 DNA sequence: TGTGCCAGCAGCCAAGATGGCGACAGGTCTAGGTATGGCTACACCTTC. This translates into CASSQDGDRSRYGYTF.

This clonotype was recorded a few times. The chain has TRBV10-3 and TRBJ1-1; 7 bases map to TRBD1. J was trimmed by 8 bases and V by 4 bases; bases with no gene match: 7. The CDR3 is 13 residues long. Germline CDR1 ENHRY, CDR2 SYGVKD. This CDR3 reads CAISGHTQGEAFF. The CDR3 DNA reads TGTGCCATCAGTGGACACACACAGGGGGAAGCTTTCTTT.

This rearrangement joins TRBV5-1 to TRBJ2-7, with 7 bases matching TRBD2. Trimming took 4 bases from V and 2 from J; bases not matched to a gene: 6. The CDR3 is made up of 14 amino acids. Germline V gene data show CDR1 as SGHRS and CDR2 as YFSETQ. CDR3 coding DNA: TGCGCCAGCAGCCCAGGGACTATAGCCTACGAGCAGTACTTC. This translates into CASSPGTIAYEQYF.

The chain has TRBV5-8 and TRBJ1-1; no definite D call. Germline CDR1 reads SGHTS; CDR2 reads YDEGEE. V lost 4 bases, J lost 0 bases, and 10 bases lay in between. The CDR3 contains 14 residues. The CDR3 here is CASSLGMVNTEAFF. CDR3 coding DNA: TGTGCCAGCAGCCTCGGGATGGTGAACACTGAAGCTTTCTTT.

V gene TRBV20-1 combines with J gene TRBJ1-2, with 7 bases lining up with TRBD1. V lost 1 base to trimming and J lost 4 bases; unmatched junction nucleotides: 15. Germline V gene data show CDR1 as DFQATT and CDR2 as SNEGSKA (reference sequence). The CDR3 sequence is 17 residues long. Here the CDR3 DNA reads TGCAGTGCTAGAGCCGCCGGCAAGGGGGCGCGCGGCTATGGCTACACCTTC. Translating gives CSARAAGKGARGYGYTF.

The table lists this clonotype with a few counts. This sequence joins TRBV5-5 and TRBJ1-2, with D tentatively TRBD1 (5 bases). Per germline, CDR1 SGHKS and CDR2 YYEKEE (reference sequence). CDR3 length: 16 amino acids. V shed 4 bases and J shed 8 bases, with 24 bases lying between them. The CDR3 sequence is CASSLQPLSPRDGYTF. The DNA for the CDR3 is TGTGCCAGCAGCCTGCAGCCCCTCAGCCCCAGGGACGGCTACACCTTC.

The chain uses TRBV27 and TRBJ1-1, with no clear D. The CDR3 contains 15 residues. V lost 0 bases, J lost 1 base, and 9 bases lay in between. Germline CDR1 is MNHEY and CDR2 is SMNVEV (reference sequence). DNA of the CDR3: TGTGCCAGCAGTTTATCCCCGATGTCGAACACTGAAGCTTTCTTT. Translating gives CASSLSPMSNTEAFF.

The chain is built from TRBV18 and TRBJ1-3; 7 nucleotides agree with TRBD1. The CDR3 sequence is 15 residues long. Germline V gene data show CDR1 as KGHSH and CDR2 as LQKENI. With V trimmed by 3 bases and J by 6 bases, 8 bases remained unmatched. CDR3 sequence reads: CASSPYRGSQNTIYF. The CDR3 DNA is TGTGCCAGCTCACCTTACAGGGGTAGCCAAAACACCATATATTTT.

Of note for this clonotype: Sequence at one end of the junction differs from germline and may be a read error. V is TRBV27 and J is TRBJ2-6; D perhaps matches TRBD1 (5 bases). Germline CDR1 is MNHEY and CDR2 is SMNVEV (reference sequence). There are 19 residues in the CDR3. CDR3 residues: CASSLLAPRTSSGANVPTF. In DNA form, the CDR3 reads TGTGCCAGCAGTTTACTGGCTCCCCGGACGTCCTCTGGGGCCAACGTCCCGACTTTC.

V gene TRBV15 combines with J gene TRBJ1-3; D call uncertain. This CDR3 is 14 amino acids long. Looked up from germline, CDR1 is LNHNV and CDR2 is YYDKDF (reference sequence). V was clipped by 0 bases and J by 6 bases, with 9 bases between them. CDR3 nucleotide sequence: TGTGCCACCAGCAGAGAAGACAAGTTAAACACCATATATTTT. Encoded protein: CATSREDKLNTIYF. The entire variable domain, with the rest obtained from reference TRBV15 and TRBJ1-3, is as follows: DAMVIQNPRYQVTQFGKPVTLSCSQTLNHNVMYWYQQKSSQAPKLLFHYYDKDFNNEADTPDNFQSRRPNTSFCFLDIRSPGLGDTAMYLCATSREDKLNTIYFGEGSWLTVV.

Comment on this clonotype: The junction shows a germline mismatch at one end, possibly a read error. This sequence joins TRBV12-3 or TRBV12-4 and TRBJ2-2; 8 bases are a match to TRBD1. The CDR3 extends over 15 amino acids. The CDR3 loop reads CASRLAGGRAGELFF. The DNA of the CDR3 is TGTGCCAGCAGATTAGCAGGGGGCAGAGCCGGGGAGCTGTTTTTT.

Turning to this clonotype: One end of the junction does not line up with germline, which may come from a read error. The chain links TRBV11-2 to TRBJ2-1, with TRBD1 matching over 7 bases. Germline V gives CDR1 SGHAT, CDR2 FQNNGV. This CDR3 is 21 amino acids long. CDR3 in amino acids: CASSSPYRGQQLGFSDNEQFF. Written as DNA, the CDR3 is TGTGCCAGCAGCTCCCCGTATAGGGGACAGCAGCTAGGATTCTCCGACAATGAGCAGTTCTTC.